Presented here are 22 T cell receptor beta chains from one specimen sequenced in a study of blood T cell repertoires in COVID-19. Profiled with immunoSEQ multiplex PCR; TCRdb holds only in-frame clones, not every one. This sample carries about 150,000 clones, about 85% of them seen once, and the ten largest clones take 0.63%. Input material: peripheral blood. Receptors were obtained from a man aged 55 to 70 with COVID-19, enrolled during active disease.

The V and J genes are TRBV7-2 and TRBJ1-4; D gene ambiguous. CDR1 is SGHTA, CDR2 FQGNSA, per germline. The CDR3 consists of 13 residues. Trimming took off 5 bases at V and 0 bases at J, with 4 bases between the two ends. The CDR3: CASSPSTNEKLFF. Written as DNA, the CDR3 is TGTGCCAGCAGCCCTTCAACTAATGAAAAACTGTTTTTT.

The chain uses TRBV11-2 and TRBJ1-1; tentative D call: TRBD1 (5 bases). Trimming removed 5 bases from V and 4 bases from J, with 11 bases in between. The germline V gene encodes CDR1 SGHAT and CDR2 FQNNGV. This CDR3 spans 13 amino acids. For the CDR3, the DNA is TGTGCCAGCAGCCGGCGCGGGGGCACTGAAGCTTTCTTT. Its translation: CASSRRGGTEAFF.

The gene calls are TRBV5-6 and TRBJ2-3; 9 nucleotides match TRBD2. The germline V gene has CDR1 SGHDT and CDR2 YYEEEE. J was trimmed by 2 bases and V by 4 bases; bases with no gene match: 11. The CDR3 is made up of 17 amino acids. The CDR3 nucleotides are TGTGCCAGCAGCGCGGAAGGGACTAGCCCCAACACAGATACGCAGTATTTT. This encodes CASSAEGTSPNTDTQYF.

The chain has TRBV2 and TRBJ1-2; 7 positions agree with TRBD1. The V and J ends lost 7 bases and 8 bases, in that order; junction bases with no gene match: 10. Germline values: CDR1 SNHLY, CDR2 FYNNEI. This CDR3 is built from 13 residues. The CDR3 bases are TGTGCCAGCATGGGGGGACAGCGGGAGGGCTACACCTTC. This encodes CASMGGQREGYTF.

A remark on this clone: A read error may account for a junction end that differs from germline. V gene TRBV2 combines with J gene TRBJ1-6, with TRBD1 as a possible D gene (5 bases). CDR1 and CDR2 from the germline V gene are SNHLY and FYNNEI. This CDR3 is 15 amino acids long. CDR3 in amino acids: CASRSTLTAAQTKAF. The CDR3 nucleotides are TGTGCCAGCAGATCCACCTTGACAGCTGCCCAAACCAAAGCTTTT.

V and J are TRBV7-2 and TRBJ1-2; D call uncertain. CDR1 SGHTA and CDR2 FQGNSA come from the germline V gene. Trimming took 4 bases from V and 4 from J, leaving 10 bases between them. This CDR3 comprises 13 residues. The CDR3 DNA is TGTGCCAGCAGCTCCTTTAGTTTCTATGGCTACACCTTC. This sequence encodes CASSSFSFYGYTF.

The V and J genes are TRBV7-2 and TRBJ2-5, with 9 bases fitting TRBD2. The ends lost 5 bases at V and 1 base at J; junction bases unmatched: 2. The CDR3 sequence is 14 residues long. CDR1 SGHTA and CDR2 FQGNSA come from the germline V gene. CDR3 protein: CASSTSGPQETQYF. In DNA form, the CDR3 reads TGTGCCAGCAGCACTAGCGGGCCCCAAGAGACCCAGTACTTC.

This chain joins TRBV7-3 and TRBJ2-7; perhaps TRBD1 as D (5 bases). The germline V gene has CDR1 SGHTA and CDR2 FQGTGA. The CDR3 is 16 residues long. The V and J ends lost 1 base and 0 bases respectively, with 13 bases between them. CDR3 protein: CASSLSPVDSSYEQYF. The CDR3, as DNA: TGTGCCAGCAGCTTAAGCCCGGTTGACAGCTCCTACGAGCAGTACTTC.

This clone turned up a few times. The rearrangement joins TRBV18 to TRBJ2-5; no firm D call. There are 14 residues in the CDR3. CDR1 and CDR2 from the germline V gene are KGHSH and LQKENI. Trimming left V 3 bases short and J 1 base short, with 9 bases between. The CDR3 DNA follows: TGTGCCAGCTCACCGGGCGTCTTCCAAGAGACCCAGTACTTC. It codes for CASSPGVFQETQYF.

The genes are TRBV24-1 and TRBJ2-1, with 8 bases lining up with TRBD2. Per the germline V gene, CDR1 is KGHDR and CDR2 is SFDVKD. The CDR3 sequence is 16 residues long. The V segment lost 1 base and the J segment 5 bases; nucleotides outside the gene matches: 6. The CDR3 is CATSDFLAGGNNEQFF. CDR3 DNA sequence: TGTGCCACCAGTGATTTCCTAGCGGGCGGAAACAATGAGCAGTTCTTC.

The chain has TRBV7-9 and TRBJ2-5; TRBD1 matches at 7 bases. J was trimmed by 6 bases and V by 5 bases; bases with no gene match: 15. Looked up from germline, CDR1 is SEHNR and CDR2 is FQNEAQ (reference sequence). The CDR3 totals 16 residues. The CDR3 region is CASSEAGTAEKKTQYF. The CDR3, as DNA: TGTGCCAGCAGCGAAGCCGGGACAGCCGAAAAAAAGACCCAGTACTTC.

The rearrangement links TRBV18 to TRBJ1-2; weak D call: TRBD1 (6 bases). Germline CDR1 and CDR2: KGHSH and LQKENI. V was cut by 2 bases and J by 4 bases, with 8 bases left in between. The CDR3 totals 13 residues. This CDR3 reads CASSPTGTYGYTF. The CDR3 DNA follows: TGTGCCAGCTCACCAACAGGGACCTATGGCTACACCTTC.

This rearrangement joins TRBV6-2 or TRBV6-3 to TRBJ2-7; 10 nucleotides line up with TRBD2. The CDR3 totals 16 residues. CDR1 and CDR2 from the germline V gene are MNHEY and SVGEGT. V shed 4 bases and J 2 bases; nucleotides not matched to a gene: 8. Here the CDR3 reads CASSSWTSGATYEQYF. The DNA for the CDR3 is TGTGCCAGCAGTTCCTGGACTAGCGGCGCGACCTACGAGCAGTACTTC.

The count of this clone is one. The chain has TRBV3-1 (or the pseudogene TRBV3-2) and TRBJ2-5, with 9 nucleotides matching TRBD2. This CDR3 contains 18 residues. Germline V CDR1 and CDR2: LGHDT, YNNKEL (reference sequence). The V gene end was trimmed by 1 base and the J gene end by 5 bases; junction bases not matched to a gene: 14. The CDR3 sequence is CASSQGDSGSSISETQYF. The DNA for the CDR3 is TGTGCCAGCAGCCAAGGAGATAGCGGGAGTTCTATATCGGAGACCCAGTACTTC.

The rearrangement joins TRBV6-5 to TRBJ1-2; tentative D call: TRBD1 (6 bases). Germline V gene sequence: CDR1 MNHEY, CDR2 SVGAGI. CDR3 size: 12 residues. Trimming shortened V by 6 bases and J by 3 bases, and 8 bases separated the two germline ends. The CDR3 is CASRQGHYGYTF. CDR3 DNA: TGTGCCAGCAGACAGGGCCACTATGGCTACACCTTC.

This chain links TRBV7-2 with TRBJ1-1; D uncertain. Trimming left V 1 base short and J 2 bases short, with 8 bases between. The length of the CDR3 is 14 residues. CDR1 is SGHTA and CDR2 is FQGNSA in the germline V gene. The CDR3 nucleotides are TGTGCCAGCAGCTTAGAGCGGGTTAACACTGAAGCTTTCTTT. The encoded protein is CASSLERVNTEAFF.

V is TRBV28 and J is TRBJ1-1, with 7 bases that match TRBD1. V lost 4 bases to trimming and J lost 5 bases; unmatched junction nucleotides: 4. Germline loops: CDR1 MDHEN, CDR2 SYDVKM. The length of the CDR3 is 13 residues. The CDR3 loop reads CASSSQGRTEAFF. The DNA for the CDR3 is TGTGCCAGCAGTTCACAGGGGCGGACTGAAGCTTTCTTT.

The chain joins TRBV30 to TRBJ2-1, with a weak D call TRBD2 (5 bases). Germline V gene lookup returns CDR1 GTSNPN and CDR2 SVGIG (reference sequence). The V end was cut by 4 bases, the J end by 12 bases, with 46 bases between. This CDR3 has 22 residues. The CDR3 coding sequence is TGTGCCTGGACTATTTCAGCGGAGAAGAAAAGGGCCACCGGGGTCCAAGGCCGGGGGCAGTTCTTC. It codes for CAWTISAEKKRATGVQGRGQFF.

In DNA form, the CDR3 reads TGTGCCTGGAGTCTGGACAGGTACGAGCAGTACTTC. This translates into CAWSLDRYEQYF. This sequence joins TRBV30 and TRBJ2-7; 7 bases agree with TRBD1. The V gene's germline CDR1 is GTSNPN and CDR2 SVGIG (reference sequence). Germline trimming cut 2 bases from V and 4 bases from J; bases unmatched to any gene: 2. The CDR3 runs to 12 residues.

V gene TRBV5-1 combines with J gene TRBJ2-3, with 8 bases matching TRBD1. The CDR3 is 16 residues long. Trimming cost V 0 bases and J 4 bases; bases outside gene matches: 7. Germline V lookup: CDR1 SGHRS, CDR2 YFSETQ. CDR3 bases: TGCGCCAGCAGCTTGGCCGCGACAGGGGTCGCAGATACGCAGTATTTT. The encoded protein is CASSLAATGVADTQYF.

The chain uses TRBV13 and TRBJ2-3; D gene uncertain. Trimming took 0 bases from V and 1 from J, leaving 8 bases between them. The CDR3 extends over 15 amino acids. Germline CDR1 PRHDT, CDR2 FYEKMQ (reference sequence). For the CDR3, the DNA is TGTGCCAGCAGCTTAGGTGGAACAGGCACAGATACGCAGTATTTT. Its translation: CASSLGGTGTDTQYF.

The chain carries TRBV4-2 and TRBJ1-1, with 12 nucleotides matching TRBD1. This CDR3 is 15 amino acids long. J gave up 6 bases and V 2 bases, and 4 bases lay outside the gene matches. CDR1 LGHNA and CDR2 YNFKEQ come from the germline V gene. The CDR3, as DNA: TGTGCCAGCAGCCAAAGGGGACAGGGGGCTGCTGAAGCTTTCTTT. Residues: CASSQRGQGAAEAFF.